This TCR beta chain comes out of a study of blood T cell repertoires in COVID-19. TCRdb's table, derived via immunoSEQ multiplex PCR, lists solely in-frame clones and lacks some. This table holds 230,000 or so clones, roughly 84% found once. This clone was detected once. V gave up 0 bases and J gave up 4 bases; unmatched junction bases: 3. The CDR3 runs to 15 residues. CDR1 and CDR2 (germline): SGDLS, YYNGEE. The cohort comprised adults aged 18 to 89 years residing in under 30 US areas. The TCR sequence derives from a woman aged 50 to 60 who had been exposed to COVID-19. The chain employs TRBV9 and TRBJ1-4, with 7 nucleotides matching TRBD1. The specimen was PBMCs or T cells enriched from blood (not recorded which). This CDR3 is CASSVEGTVNEKLFF. The CDR3 nucleotides read TGTGCCAGCAGCGTAGAGGGGACAGTTAATGAAAAACTGTTTTTT. The whole variable domain, filled in from reference TRBV9 and TRBJ1-4, reads DSGVTQTPKHLITATGQRVTLRCSPRSGDLSVYWYQQSLDQGLQFLIQYYNGEERAKGNILERFSAQQFPDLHSELNLSSLELGDSALYFCASSVEGTVNEKLFFGSGTQLSVL.